The following is a T cell receptor (beta chain) sequence with its context. Its antigen remains unknown. One junction end disagrees with the germline gene, perhaps due to a read error. The data derive from a study of immune evolution from preneoplasia to lung adenocarcinoma. Notes on the study in general: Top clone frequencies peaked in normal lung, apparently declining through invasive adenocarcinoma. Clonality was highest in normal lung, lower in later-stage lesions apparently.

The V gene's germline CDR1 is SNHLY and CDR2 FYNNEI. The length of the CDR3 is 10 residues. TCRdb's copy holds only in-frame clones and misses some; the assay was immunoSEQ multiplex PCR. This sample yields about 3,000 clones, of which around 86% are seen a single time; approximately 8% belongs to the top ten. This chain connects TRBV2 to TRBJ1-2, with D possibly matching TRBD1 (5 bases). The receptor's source is a person aged 60-79 years with lung adenocarcinoma. The specimen was FFPE adjacent normal lung tissue. CDR3 residues: CASSEGTTSF. The CDR3 region has the DNA TGTGCCAGCAGTGAGGGGACCACTTCCTTC. The full variable domain, rest sourced from reference TRBV2 and TRBJ1-2, is EPEVTQTPSHQVTQMGQEVILRCVPISNHLYFYWYRQILGQKVEFLVSFYNNEISEKSEIFDDQFSVERPDGSNFTLKIRSTKLEDSAMYFCASSEGTTSFGSGTRLTVV.